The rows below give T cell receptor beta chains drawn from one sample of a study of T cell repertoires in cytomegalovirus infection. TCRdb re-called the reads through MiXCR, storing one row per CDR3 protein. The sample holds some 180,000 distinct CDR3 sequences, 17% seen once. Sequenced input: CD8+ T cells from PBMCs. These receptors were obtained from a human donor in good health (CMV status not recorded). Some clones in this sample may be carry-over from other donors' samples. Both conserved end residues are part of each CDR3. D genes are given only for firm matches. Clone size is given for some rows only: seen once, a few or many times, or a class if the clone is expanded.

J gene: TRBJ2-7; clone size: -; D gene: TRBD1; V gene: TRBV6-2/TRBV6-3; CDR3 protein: CASSYSQSVTTGARASYEQYF; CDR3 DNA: TGTGCCAGCAGTTACTCACAATCGGTCACTACAGGGGCCAGGGCTTCCTACGAGCAGTACTTC
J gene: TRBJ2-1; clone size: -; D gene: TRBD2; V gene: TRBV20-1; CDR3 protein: CSASPPGGGLSNEQFF; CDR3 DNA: TGCAGTGCTAGCCCCCCGGGCGGGGGGCTCTCCAATGAGCAGTTCTTC
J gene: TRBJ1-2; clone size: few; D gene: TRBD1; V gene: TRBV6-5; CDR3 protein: CASSFGTGGNGYTF; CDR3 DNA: TGTGCCAGCAGTTTCGGGACAGGGGGTAATGGCTACACCTTC
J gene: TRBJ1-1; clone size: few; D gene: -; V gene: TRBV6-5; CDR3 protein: CASSYSSGNEAFF; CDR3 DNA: TGTGCCAGCAGTTACTCTTCGGGAAATGAAGCTTTCTTT
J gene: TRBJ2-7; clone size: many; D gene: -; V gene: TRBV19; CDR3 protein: CASSIGSRSEQYF; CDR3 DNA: TGTGCCAGTAGTATCGGGAGCCGATCCGAGCAGTACTTC
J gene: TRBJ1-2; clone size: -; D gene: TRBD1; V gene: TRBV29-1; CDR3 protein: CSAIFDRVDGYTF; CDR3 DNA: TGCAGCGCTATATTCGACAGGGTGGATGGCTACACCTTC
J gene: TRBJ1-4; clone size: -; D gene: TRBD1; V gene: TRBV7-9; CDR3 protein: CASAPGQRDEKLFF; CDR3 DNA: TGTGCCAGCGCCCCGGGACAGAGGGATGAAAAACTGTTTTTT
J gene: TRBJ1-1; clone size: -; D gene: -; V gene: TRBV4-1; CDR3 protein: CASSPLGTDQGFDIEAFF; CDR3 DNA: TGCGCCAGCAGCCCTTTGGGGACCGATCAGGGTTTTGATATTGAAGCTTTCTTT
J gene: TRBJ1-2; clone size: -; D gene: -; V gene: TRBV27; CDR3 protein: CASSYDYRDGYTF; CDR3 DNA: TGTGCCAGCAGTTATGACTACAGGGATGGCTACACCTTC
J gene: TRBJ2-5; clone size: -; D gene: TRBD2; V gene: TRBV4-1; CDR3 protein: CASSPLAGAAQETQYF; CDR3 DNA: TGCGCCAGCAGCCCCCTAGCGGGCGCCGCCCAAGAGACCCAGTACTTC
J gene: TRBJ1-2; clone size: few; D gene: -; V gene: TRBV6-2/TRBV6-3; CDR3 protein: CASSSWTVAARGYTF; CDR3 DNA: TGTGCCAGCAGTTCCTGGACAGTGGCCGCAAGAGGCTACACCTTC
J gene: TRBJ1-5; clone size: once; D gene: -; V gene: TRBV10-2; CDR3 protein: CASSEANGAMVQPQHF; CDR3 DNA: TGCGCCAGCAGTGAGGCCAACGGGGCGATGGTCCAGCCCCAGCATTTT
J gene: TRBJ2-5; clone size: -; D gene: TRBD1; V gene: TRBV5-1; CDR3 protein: CASSLARDRGLTKETQYF; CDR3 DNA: TGCGCCAGCAGCTTAGCCCGGGACAGGGGGTTGACGAAAGAGACCCAGTACTTC
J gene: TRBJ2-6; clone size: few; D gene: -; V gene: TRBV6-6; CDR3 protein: CASSTESGANVLTF; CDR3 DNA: TGTGCCAGCAGTACAGAGTCTGGGGCCAACGTCCTGACTTTC
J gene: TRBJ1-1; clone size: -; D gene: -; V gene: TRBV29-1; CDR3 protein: CSILQEAEAFF; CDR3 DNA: TGCAGCATTCTACAAGAGGCTGAAGCTTTCTTT
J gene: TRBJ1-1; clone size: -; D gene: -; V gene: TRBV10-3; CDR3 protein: CAISEPVGTNTEAFF; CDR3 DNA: TGTGCCATCAGTGAGCCAGTTGGTACGAACACTGAAGCTTTCTTT
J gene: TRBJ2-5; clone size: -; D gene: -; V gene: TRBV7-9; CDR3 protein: CASSIPGAQETQYF; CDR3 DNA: TGTGCCAGCAGCATCCCAGGGGCCCAAGAGACCCAGTACTTC
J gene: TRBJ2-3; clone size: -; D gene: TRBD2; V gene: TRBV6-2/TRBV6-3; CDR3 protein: CASSVKRGGLDTQYF; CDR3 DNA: TGTGCCAGCAGTGTAAAGCGGGGGGGCTTGGATACGCAGTATTTT
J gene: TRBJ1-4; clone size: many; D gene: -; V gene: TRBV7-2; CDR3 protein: CASSLAIGGYEKLFF; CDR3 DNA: TGTGCCAGCAGCTTAGCAATCGGGGGCTATGAAAAACTGTTTTTT
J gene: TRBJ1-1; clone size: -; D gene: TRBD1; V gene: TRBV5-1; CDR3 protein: CASSWEWTGSNTEAFF; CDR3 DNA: TGCGCCAGCAGCTGGGAATGGACAGGGTCTAACACTGAAGCTTTCTTT
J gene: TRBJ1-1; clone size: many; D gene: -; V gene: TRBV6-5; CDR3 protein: CASSYDELNTEAFF; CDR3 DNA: TGTGCCAGCAGTTACGATGAATTGAACACTGAAGCTTTCTTT
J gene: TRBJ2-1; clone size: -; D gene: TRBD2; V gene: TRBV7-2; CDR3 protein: CASSLESGGVYNEQFF; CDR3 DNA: TGTGCCAGCAGCTTAGAAAGCGGGGGGGTATACAATGAGCAGTTCTTC
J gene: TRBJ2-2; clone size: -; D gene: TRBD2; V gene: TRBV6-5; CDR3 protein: CASSPGQGRDTGELFF; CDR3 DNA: TGTGCCAGCAGCCCAGGACAAGGGAGGGACACCGGGGAGCTGTTTTTT
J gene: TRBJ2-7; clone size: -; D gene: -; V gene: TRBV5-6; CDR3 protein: CASSLTVYEQYF; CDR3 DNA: TGTGCCAGCAGCTTGACAGTCTACGAGCAGTACTTC
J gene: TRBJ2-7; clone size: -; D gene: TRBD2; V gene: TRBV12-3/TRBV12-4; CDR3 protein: CASSLSGVRNEQYF; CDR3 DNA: TGTGCCAGCAGTTTGAGCGGGGTTCGCAACGAGCAGTACTTC
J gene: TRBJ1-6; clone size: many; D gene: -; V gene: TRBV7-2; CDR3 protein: CASSFNDRHYNSPLHF; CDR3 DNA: TGTGCCAGCAGCTTTAACGACAGGCATTATAATTCACCCCTCCACTTT
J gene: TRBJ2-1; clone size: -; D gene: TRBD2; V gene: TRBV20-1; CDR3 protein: CSARVHISGGYNEQFF; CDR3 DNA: TGCAGTGCTAGAGTCCACATTAGCGGGGGTTACAATGAGCAGTTCTTC
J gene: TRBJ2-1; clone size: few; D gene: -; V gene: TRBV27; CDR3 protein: CASNPPGLHNEQFF; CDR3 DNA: TGTGCCAGCAATCCACCGGGACTCCACAATGAGCAGTTCTTC
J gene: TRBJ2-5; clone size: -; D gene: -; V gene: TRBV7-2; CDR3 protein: CASSLHPVGIETQYF; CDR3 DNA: TGTGCCAGCAGCTTACATCCGGTGGGAATAGAGACCCAGTACTTC
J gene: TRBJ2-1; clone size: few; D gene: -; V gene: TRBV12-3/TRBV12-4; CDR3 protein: CASSRSAWGTNEQFF; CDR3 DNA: TGTGCCAGCAGTCGGTCCGCATGGGGTACAAATGAGCAGTTCTTC
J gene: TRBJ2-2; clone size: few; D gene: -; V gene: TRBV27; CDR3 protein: CASSLDRHNTGELFF; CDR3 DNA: TGTGCCAGCAGTTTAGACAGGCACAACACCGGGGAGCTGTTTTTT
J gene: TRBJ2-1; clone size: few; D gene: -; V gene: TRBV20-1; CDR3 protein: CSARSGPGGNEQFF; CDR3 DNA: TGCAGTGCTAGATCGGGCCCAGGCGGGAATGAGCAGTTCTTC
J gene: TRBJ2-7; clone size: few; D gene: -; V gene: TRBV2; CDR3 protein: CASSVDLSGPEQYF; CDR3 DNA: TGTGCCAGCAGTGTCGATCTTTCGGGACCCGAGCAGTACTTC
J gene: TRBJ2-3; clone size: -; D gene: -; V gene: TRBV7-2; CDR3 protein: CASSLYGGSTDTQYF; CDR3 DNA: TGTGCCAGCAGCTTATACGGCGGTAGCACAGATACGCAGTATTTT
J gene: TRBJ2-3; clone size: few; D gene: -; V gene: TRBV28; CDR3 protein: CASSIGTPDTQYF; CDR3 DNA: TGTGCCAGCAGTATTGGAACCCCAGATACGCAGTATTTT
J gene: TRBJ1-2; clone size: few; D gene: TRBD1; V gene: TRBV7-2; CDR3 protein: CASSFWDRGDGYTF; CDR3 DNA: TGTGCCAGCAGCTTCTGGGACAGGGGGGACGGCTACACCTTC
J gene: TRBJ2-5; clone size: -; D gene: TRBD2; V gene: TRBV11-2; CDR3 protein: CASSSTSGGASETQYF; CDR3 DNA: TGTGCCAGCAGCTCGACTAGCGGGGGGGCTTCCGAGACCCAGTACTTC
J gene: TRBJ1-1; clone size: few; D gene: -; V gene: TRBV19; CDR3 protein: CASSINHGITEAFF; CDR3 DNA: TGTGCCAGTAGTATAAACCACGGGATCACTGAAGCTTTCTTT
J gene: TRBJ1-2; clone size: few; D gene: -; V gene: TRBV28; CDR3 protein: CASSFNPGNYGYTF; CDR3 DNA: TGTGCCAGCAGTTTTAATCCAGGGAACTATGGCTACACCTTC
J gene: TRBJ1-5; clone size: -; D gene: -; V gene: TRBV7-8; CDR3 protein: CASSWGGLSNQPQHF; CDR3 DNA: TGTGCCAGCAGCTGGGGTGGCCTTAGCAATCAGCCCCAGCATTTT
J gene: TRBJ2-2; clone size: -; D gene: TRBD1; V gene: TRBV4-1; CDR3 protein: CASSNRQGEAGELFF; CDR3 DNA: TGCGCCAGCAGCAACCGACAGGGTGAGGCCGGGGAGCTGTTTTTT
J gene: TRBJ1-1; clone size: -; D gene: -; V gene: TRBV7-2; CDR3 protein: CASSLYGGNTEAFF; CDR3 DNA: TGTGCCAGCAGCTTATATGGGGGGAACACTGAAGCTTTCTTT
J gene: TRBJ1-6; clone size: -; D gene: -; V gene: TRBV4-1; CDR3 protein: CASSQEQGDSPLHF; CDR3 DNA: TGCGCCAGCAGCCAAGAACAGGGTGATTCACCCCTCCACTTT
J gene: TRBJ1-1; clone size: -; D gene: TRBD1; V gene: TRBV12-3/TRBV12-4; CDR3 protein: CASSSSGTGLTEAFF; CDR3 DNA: TGTGCCAGCAGTTCCTCCGGGACAGGGCTAACTGAAGCTTTCTTT
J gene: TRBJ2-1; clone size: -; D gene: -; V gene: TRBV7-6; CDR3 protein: CASSLGWRGDRADEQFF; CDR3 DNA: TGTGCCAGCAGCTTAGGCTGGCGGGGGGACAGGGCGGATGAGCAGTTCTTC
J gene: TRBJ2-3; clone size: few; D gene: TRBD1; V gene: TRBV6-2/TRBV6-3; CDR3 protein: CASNIRTGAFTDTQYF; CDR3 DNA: TGTGCCAGCAATATTAGGACAGGGGCGTTCACAGATACGCAGTATTTT
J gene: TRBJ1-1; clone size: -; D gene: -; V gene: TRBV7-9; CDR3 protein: CASSSPTGFTEAFF; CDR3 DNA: TGTGCCAGCAGCTCGCCGACAGGATTCACTGAAGCTTTCTTT
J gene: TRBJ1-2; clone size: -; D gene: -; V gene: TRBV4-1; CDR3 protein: CASSQRDSEPYGYTF; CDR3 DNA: TGCGCCAGCAGCCAGCGGGACTCAGAACCCTATGGCTACACCTTC
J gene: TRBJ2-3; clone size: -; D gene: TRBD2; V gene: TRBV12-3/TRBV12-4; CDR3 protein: CASISSGGRTDTQYF; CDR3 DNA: TGTGCCAGCATCTCTAGCGGGGGGCGCACAGATACGCAGTATTTT
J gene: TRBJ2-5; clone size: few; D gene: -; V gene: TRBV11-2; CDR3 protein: CASSLREQETQYF; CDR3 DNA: TGTGCCAGCAGCTTACGTGAACAAGAGACCCAGTACTTC
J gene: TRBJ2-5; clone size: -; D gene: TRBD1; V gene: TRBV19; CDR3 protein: CASSPTGTGDQETQYF; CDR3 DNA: TGTGCCAGTAGCCCGACCGGGACAGGGGACCAAGAGACCCAGTACTTC
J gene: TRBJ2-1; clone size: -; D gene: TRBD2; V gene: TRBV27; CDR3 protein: CASSLLRGAANNEQFF; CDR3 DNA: TGTGCCAGCAGTTTATTGCGGGGGGCAGCTAACAATGAGCAGTTCTTC